These 5 T cell receptor beta chains originate from one sample sequenced in a study of cytomegalovirus exposure and HLA in healthy donors. PCR amplification relied on 60 Vbeta primers (plus 13 Jbeta primers). Generated by immunoSEQ multiplex PCR, the TCRdb table keeps only in-frame clones and is missing some. The data show 180,000 or so clones, with roughly 9.4% seen just once and approximately 1.5% held by the top ten. Sequenced input: PBMCs. The receptors shown here come from a woman under 40 in good health and CMV-seropositive.

The chain links TRBV6-5 to TRBJ2-7; 8 bases map to TRBD2. CDR3 length: 14 residues. CDR1 is MNHEY and CDR2 is SVGAGI in the germline V gene. Trimming at V came to 6 bases and at J to 5 bases, leaving 9 bases not matched to a gene. As DNA, the CDR3 is TGTGCCAGCAGCCTGGGACTAGGAGCGAACGAGCAGTACTTC. This gives the protein CASSLGLGANEQYF.

There are a few counts of this clone. CDR3 sequence reads: CASSPGGGATEAFF. CDR3 sequence (DNA): TGTGCCAGCAGCCCTGGGGGAGGGGCCACTGAAGCTTTCTTT. The rearrangement links TRBV5-4 to TRBJ1-1, with a tentative D call TRBD1 (5 bases). This CDR3 has 14 residues. Germline V gives CDR1 SGHNT, CDR2 YYREEE (reference sequence). V was clipped by 4 bases and J by 4 bases, with 14 bases between them.

This clone has just a few counts. The gene calls are TRBV27 and TRBJ2-3; D not certain. Looked up from germline, CDR1 is MNHEY and CDR2 is SMNVEV (reference sequence). The CDR3 totals 16 residues. Trimming stripped 6 bases from V and 5 bases from J, with 21 bases between. The DNA of the CDR3 is TGTGCCAGCAGCTCCCCCCCTCAGACGACGGGAGATACGCAGTATTTT. Residues: CASSSPPQTTGDTQYF.

This clone was seen more than once but under ten times. The chain employs TRBV7-9 and TRBJ1-5; 7 bases fit TRBD1. Germline CDR1 SEHNR, CDR2 FQNEAQ (reference sequence). The CDR3 is made up of 15 amino acids. The J segment lost 3 bases and the V segment lost 5 bases, leaving 7 bases of the junction unmatched. Written as DNA, the CDR3 is TGTGCCAGCAGCCAGGGGGTGGGGGTCAATCAGCCCCAGCATTTT. Residues: CASSQGVGVNQPQHF.

A few counts support this clone. This chain uses TRBV18 with TRBJ2-1; 7 nucleotides match TRBD2. CDR3 length equals 15 residues. The J segment lost 5 bases and the V segment lost 1 base, leaving 5 bases of the junction unmatched. The germline V gene has CDR1 KGHSH and CDR2 LQKENI. The CDR3 nucleotides read TGTGCCAGCTCACCACTGGCGGGAGAAGACAATGAGCAGTTCTTC. It encodes CASSPLAGEDNEQFF.